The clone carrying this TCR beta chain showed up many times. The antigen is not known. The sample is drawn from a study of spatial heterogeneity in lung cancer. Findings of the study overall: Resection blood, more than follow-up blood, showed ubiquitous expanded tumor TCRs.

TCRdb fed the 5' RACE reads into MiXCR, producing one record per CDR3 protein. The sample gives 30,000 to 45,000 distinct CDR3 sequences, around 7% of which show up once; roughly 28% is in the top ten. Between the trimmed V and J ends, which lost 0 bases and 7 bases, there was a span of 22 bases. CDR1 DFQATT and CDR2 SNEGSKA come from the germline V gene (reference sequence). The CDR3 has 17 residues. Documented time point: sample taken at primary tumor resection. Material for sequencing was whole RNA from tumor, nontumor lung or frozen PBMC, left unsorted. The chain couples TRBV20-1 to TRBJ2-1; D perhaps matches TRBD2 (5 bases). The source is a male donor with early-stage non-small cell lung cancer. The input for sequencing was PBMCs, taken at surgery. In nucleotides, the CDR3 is TGCAGTGCTAGAGATTACGAGGGTACCCCAATAGGGAATGAGCAGTTCTTC. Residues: CSARDYEGTPIGNEQFF.